This T cell receptor beta chain comes out of a study of T cells after yellow fever vaccination. The study's findings and limits: Weaker, the secondary response had a peak occurring faster, on day 5 versus 15.

Generation of TCR cDNA used 5'RACE template switching (which added a universal primer site and UMIs). TCRdb ran MiXCR on the 5' RACE reads and lists one entry per CDR3 protein. The sample lists around 500,000 distinct CDR3 sequences; about a fifth were seen once. J was trimmed by 2 bases and V by 3 bases; bases with no gene match: 9. This CDR3 has 15 amino acids. Per germline, CDR1 DFQATT and CDR2 SNEGSKA (reference sequence). This clonotype was seen a handful of times. The antigen is not known. Source: PBMCs, taken approximately 22 days after the first yellow fever vaccination. The rearrangement joins TRBV20-1 to TRBJ2-5; 7 bases fit TRBD2. The source of this sequence is a man aged 18 to 29 who received the YFV17D yellow fever vaccine. The CDR3 DNA reads TGCAGTGCTAGGGGTATAGCGGGTGATCAAGAGACCCAGTACTTC. As protein: CSARGIAGDQETQYF.